This T cell receptor beta chain appears in the sequencing data of a study of blood T cell repertoires in COVID-19. Study information: Acute and convalescent COVID-19 samples came from the United States, Italy and Spain. The cDNA or gDNA used as material had been derived from T cells, B-cell-depleted T cells, or PBMCs.

Per the original methods: By means of reference gene primer amplification, nucleated cell counts were estimated. Profiling relied on immunoSEQ multiplex PCR, and the TCRdb table lists in-frame clones only, not all of them. Clonal size and the V and J genes are those of that table, whereas D and trimming came from the DNA. This sample carries hundreds of thousands of clones, about 89% of them seen once, and the ten largest clones take 1.5%. The V end was cut by 8 bases, the J end by 5 bases, with 13 bases between. Germline CDR1 is MNHEY and CDR2 is SVGAGI. The CDR3 covers 12 residues. The specimen sequenced was peripheral blood. The origin of this receptor is a woman aged 40 to 50 who had recovered from COVID-19. The chain combines TRBV6-5 with TRBJ2-7; D perhaps matches TRBD1 (5 bases). The CDR3 bases are TGTGCCAGCGGGGCCCCCATAAACGAGCAGTACTTC. It translates to CASGAPINEQYF.